The present T cell receptor (beta chain) was sequenced within a study of CD8 T cells in Susac syndrome. Broader study findings: TCR sequencing and HLA analysis covered a relatively small number of individuals.

Points on this clonotype: Its antigen is unknown.

Reverse transcription of about 0.45 to 1 ug RNA was carried out with random hexamers. The TCR beta CDR3 was amplified by immunoSEQ multiplex PCR across 54 Vbeta, 13 Jbeta. One entry per CDR3 protein results from TCRdb running MiXCR on the immunoSEQ multiplex PCR reads. The data show under 200,000 distinct CDR3 sequences, 85% to 95% seen once. The T cells that were sequenced for TCR beta were CD8+ and CD4+ cells from blood. The multiple sclerosis controls, all treatment-naive patients, had relapsing-remitting disease that was stable or active. CDR3 length: 15 residues. J lost 4 bases, V lost 5 bases, and 7 bases had no gene match. CDR1 is LGHNT and CDR2 is FRNRAP in the germline V gene.

The chain has TRBV12-5 and TRBJ2-7, with 11 bases identical to TRBD1. The TCR comes from a human donor with multiple sclerosis. Material: CD8+ T cells from PBMCs. Written as DNA, the CDR3 is TGTGCTAGTGGTCTGCCACGGGACAGGGGGTACGAGCAGTACTTC. This translates into CASGLPRDRGYEQYF.